Described below is a single T cell receptor beta chain sequence and its context. This entry belongs to a study of blood T cell repertoires in COVID-19. Study details: Sites across the United States, Italy and Spain contributed samples from acute and convalescent COVID-19. Sources were T cells, B-cell-depleted T cells, or PBMCs; the material itself was cDNA or gDNA.

Per the germline V gene, CDR1 is SGHTA and CDR2 is FQGNSA. The CDR3 totals 16 residues. Germline trimming cut 3 bases from V and 4 bases from J; bases unmatched to any gene: 6. Per the study methods: Reference gene primers were amplified, and this amplification served to estimate nucleated cell counts. Only in-frame clones appear in the TCRdb table, and some are missing; sequencing was by immunoSEQ multiplex PCR. The V and J calls and the clone size are those of that table, but D and trimming were determined from the DNA. This sample has about 99,000 clones, with more than 75% found just once. The receptor's source is a human donor in a cohort sampled during active COVID-19. The sequenced sample was peripheral blood. The chain couples TRBV7-2 to TRBJ1-6, with 7 positions matching TRBD1. The CDR3 coding sequence is TGTGCCAGCAGCTTGGACAGGAGGGCGTATAATTCACCCCTCCACTTT. Its translation: CASSLDRRAYNSPLHF.